A single sample is the source of the 17 T cell receptor beta chains below, sequenced in a study of control samples from healthy donors and cancer patients. Here immunoSEQ multiplex PCR was the method, and the copy in TCRdb shows in-frame clones only, minus some. The data show approximately 86,000 clones, approximately 93% seen once. Sequenced input: blood. These TCRs come from a woman under 40 in good health.

The CDR3 DNA sequence: TGTGCCAGCTCACGAGCGGGGAACAATGAGCAGTTCTTC. Amino acid sequence: CASSRAGNNEQFF. The rearrangement links TRBV18 to TRBJ2-1; 7 bases line up with TRBD2. Germline trimming cut 4 bases from V and 5 bases from J; bases unmatched to any gene: 2. The CDR3 spans 13 residues. The germline V gene encodes CDR1 KGHSH and CDR2 LQKENI.

J is TRBJ2-1 and V is TRBV15, with 14 bases matching TRBD2. Looked up from germline, CDR1 is LNHNV and CDR2 is YYDKDF (reference sequence). The junction had 9 bases not matched to a gene; V was cut back by 3 bases and J by 8 bases. CDR3 length equals 17 residues. CDR3 DNA: TGTGCCACCAGCAGCGCCTCAGGACTAGCGGGGGGTGATGAGCAGTTCTTC. This sequence encodes CATSSASGLAGGDEQFF.

V is TRBV7-9 and J is TRBJ2-2; the D is unclear. This CDR3 region has 14 residues. The V end lost 5 bases, the J end lost 3 bases, and 10 bases lay between the germline ends. Germline V gives CDR1 SEHNR, CDR2 FQNEAQ (reference sequence). Here the CDR3 DNA reads TGTGCCAGCAGCCTCGGGCCTTACACCGGGGAGCTGTTTTTT. Its translation: CASSLGPYTGELFF.

The chain employs TRBV20-1 and TRBJ1-3; D not certain. The V end was cut by 4 bases, the J end by 5 bases, with 6 bases between. The CDR3 totals 11 residues. CDR1 and CDR2 from the germline V gene are DFQATT and SNEGSKA (reference sequence). In DNA, the CDR3 is TGCAGTGCTAAGACGAGAAACACCATATATTTT. Amino acids: CSAKTRNTIYF.

This clone occurred a few times. V gene TRBV6-1 combines with J gene TRBJ2-4; a possible D gene is TRBD2 (6 bases). The CDR3 is 16 residues long. In germline, CDR1 is MNHNS, CDR2 SASEGT. Between the trimmed V and J ends, which lost 4 bases and 1 base, there was a span of 14 bases. As DNA, the CDR3 is TGTGCCAGCAGTGTAGAACAGGAGGGGGCCAAAAACATTCAGTACTTC. Protein sequence: CASSVEQEGAKNIQYF.

The chain is built from TRBV6-2 or TRBV6-3 and TRBJ2-2, with a weak D call TRBD1 (6 bases). Per germline, CDR1 MNHEY and CDR2 SVGEGT. The CDR3 totals 15 residues. V was trimmed by 3 bases and J by 6 bases, leaving 14 bases between them. The CDR3 DNA sequence: TGTGCCAGCAGTTATACGCAGGGGAGTTCCGGGGAGCTGTTTTTT. Protein: CASSYTQGSSGELFF.

This chain joins TRBV6-5 and TRBJ2-3; no clear D gene. The CDR3 totals 16 residues. CDR1 and CDR2 from the germline V gene are MNHEY and SVGAGI. Trimming shortened V by 0 bases and J by 2 bases, and 12 bases separated the two germline ends. CDR3 region: CASSYSRPTYTDTQYF. The CDR3 DNA follows: TGTGCCAGCAGTTACTCACGCCCGACGTACACAGATACGCAGTATTTT.

The chain couples TRBV19 to TRBJ2-7, with TRBD2 matching 7 bases. V gave up 2 bases and J gave up 4 bases; unmatched junction bases: 8. The CDR3 has 15 amino acids. Germline CDR1 LNHDA, CDR2 SQIVND (reference sequence). In DNA, the CDR3 is TGTGCCAGTAGTATAAGACTAGCCACGCCTTACGAGCAGTACTTC. It specifies CASSIRLATPYEQYF.

The chain's CDR3 is CASSLGTSGSYTF. The CDR3 region has the DNA TGTGCCAGCAGTCTCGGGACGTCCGGAAGCTACACCTTC. V usage is TRBV12-3 or TRBV12-4 and J usage is TRBJ1-2; D perhaps matches TRBD1 (5 bases). This CDR3 region has 13 residues. The V end was cut by 5 bases, the J end by 9 bases, with 16 bases between.

The chain carries TRBV19 and TRBJ2-6, with 12 bases aligning to TRBD2. Trimming cost V 4 bases and J 13 bases; bases outside gene matches: 11. The CDR3 sequence is 16 residues long. The germline V gene has CDR1 LNHDA and CDR2 SQIVND (reference sequence). This CDR3 reads CASSNRLAGDYGVLTF. CDR3 nucleotide sequence: TGTGCCAGTAGTAACCGACTAGCGGGAGACTACGGAGTCCTGACTTTC.

J is TRBJ1-5 and V is TRBV7-9, with D perhaps TRBD1 (6 bases). Trimming shortened V by 6 bases and J by 4 bases, and 13 bases separated the two germline ends. Germline-derived CDR1 and CDR2 are SEHNR and FQNEAQ (reference sequence). The CDR3 loop spans 14 amino acids. CDR3 in DNA: TGTGCCAGCAGGCACCGGGGGCCGAATCAGCCCCAGCATTTT. Translating gives CASRHRGPNQPQHF.

V usage is TRBV4-1 and J usage is TRBJ1-3, with D unclear. V was clipped by 0 bases and J by 0 bases, with 6 bases between them. Germline CDR1 is MGHRA and CDR2 is YSYEKL. The CDR3 runs 15 residues. The CDR3 DNA reads TGCGCCAGCAGCCAAGAAACAGCCTCTGGAAACACCATATATTTT. Its protein is CASSQETASGNTIYF.

Only one count was recorded for this clone. V and J are TRBV27 and TRBJ1-1; the D gene is possibly TRBD1 (5 bases). Looked up from germline, CDR1 is MNHEY and CDR2 is SMNVEV (reference sequence). There are 13 residues in the CDR3. Trimming took 4 bases from V and 6 from J, leaving 12 bases between them. The CDR3 sequence is CASSSVLGPEAFF. CDR3 DNA: TGTGCCAGCAGTTCTGTACTGGGGCCTGAAGCTTTCTTT.

This chain joins TRBV4-2 and TRBJ2-2; 7 bases match TRBD1. Germline V gene data show CDR1 as LGHNA and CDR2 as YNFKEQ. This CDR3 has 18 amino acids. The V and J ends lost 0 bases and 2 bases, in that order; junction bases with no gene match: 9. In nucleotides, the CDR3 is TGTGCCAGCAGCCAAGACGCCGGGACAGCCTCTAACACCGGGGAGCTGTTTTTT. Protein: CASSQDAGTASNTGELFF.

V and J are TRBV19 and TRBJ1-2; a weak D match, TRBD1 (5 bases). CDR1 LNHDA and CDR2 SQIVND come from the germline V gene (reference sequence). CDR3 length: 15 amino acids. With 6 bases removed from V and 3 bases from J, the gap between germline ends came to 17 bases. CDR3 sequence: CASRPPIREDYGYTF. The CDR3, as DNA: TGTGCCAGTAGGCCCCCGATCAGGGAAGACTATGGCTACACCTTC.

The rearrangement joins TRBV27 to TRBJ2-3; the match to TRBD2 covers 8 bases. The junction had 5 bases not matched to a gene; V was cut back by 6 bases and J by 0 bases. Per the germline V gene, CDR1 is MNHEY and CDR2 is SMNVEV (reference sequence). The CDR3 runs to 15 residues. CDR3 protein: CASSGGGGSTDTQYF. CDR3 in DNA: TGTGCCAGCAGCGGAGGCGGGGGGAGCACAGATACGCAGTATTTT.

The V gene is TRBV27, the J gene TRBJ2-1; D unresolved. Trimming took 5 bases from V and 0 from J, leaving 8 bases between them. There are 14 residues in the CDR3. Germline V CDR1 and CDR2: MNHEY, SMNVEV (reference sequence). CDR3 loop: CASSDRSSYNEQFF. In nucleotides, the CDR3 is TGTGCCAGCAGTGACCGGAGCTCCTACAATGAGCAGTTCTTC.